Listed below are T cell receptor beta chains from one sample, sequenced in a study of control samples from healthy donors and cancer patients. The assay was immunoSEQ multiplex PCR, and TCRdb's table has in-frame clones only and misses some. The sample contains 95,000 to 150,000 clones, about 91% of which appear only once. The sequenced sample was blood. The receptors stem from a man aged 40-55 years in good health. The CDR3 runs from the conserved cysteine through the conserved F or W. A D gene is named only where the DNA matches it firmly. Clone size, where shown, is once, few, many, or a class for clones that have expanded.

V: TRBV6-2/TRBV6-3
D: .
J: TRBJ2-5
size: .
DNA: TGTGCCAGCAGTTGGAAGCAGACCCAGTACTTC
CDR3: CASSWKQTQYF

V: TRBV5-1
D: TRBD2
J: TRBJ2-3
size: .
DNA: TGCGCCAGCAGCACCGGGGGGGCACTCGATACGCAGTATTTT
CDR3: CASSTGGALDTQYF

V: TRBV19
D: .
J: TRBJ2-7
size: .
DNA: TGTGCCAGTATGGGCTATAACCCCTACGAGCAGTACTTC
CDR3: CASMGYNPYEQYF

V: TRBV9
D: .
J: TRBJ1-3
size: .
DNA: TGTGCCAGCAGCTCAAAACAGAGCTCTGGAAACACCATATATTTT
CDR3: CASSSKQSSGNTIYF

V: TRBV12-3/TRBV12-4
D: TRBD1
J: TRBJ1-4
size: .
DNA: TGTGCCAGCAGTTCGACAGGGGAAAAACTGTTTTTT
CDR3: CASSSTGEKLFF

V: TRBV19
D: TRBD1
J: TRBJ1-2
size: .
DNA: TGTGCCAGTAGTCTATGGGGACACAGGGGTGGCTACACCTTC
CDR3: CASSLWGHRGGYTF

V: TRBV6-5
D: .
J: TRBJ1-1
size: .
DNA: TGTGCCAGCAGTTACGGGTCGAACACTGAAGCTTTCTTT
CDR3: CASSYGSNTEAFF

V: TRBV5-6
D: .
J: TRBJ2-3
size: .
DNA: TGTGCCAGCAGCTACAAAGCGGGCACAGATACGCAGTATTTT
CDR3: CASSYKAGTDTQYF

V: TRBV7-8
D: TRBD2
J: TRBJ2-7
size: .
DNA: TGTGCCAGCAGCGTGACTAGCGGGTCCTATAGCTCCTACGAGCAGTACTTC
CDR3: CASSVTSGSYSSYEQYF

V: TRBV19
D: TRBD2
J: TRBJ2-2
size: .
DNA: TGTGCCAGTAGTATACAGGGACTAGAGTCTGGGGAGCTGTTTTTT
CDR3: CASSIQGLESGELFF

V: TRBV4-1
D: .
J: TRBJ2-3
size: once
DNA: TGCGCCAGCAGCGCGACTGATAGCACAGATACGCAGTATTTT
CDR3: CASSATDSTDTQYF

V: TRBV7-3
D: .
J: TRBJ2-2
size: few
DNA: TGTGCCAGCAGCCCCGGGTTCGGCGGGGAGCTGTTTTTT
CDR3: CASSPGFGGELFF

V: TRBV12-3/TRBV12-4
D: TRBD2
J: TRBJ2-1
size: .
DNA: TGTGCCAGCAGTTTGGGGACTAGCGATGAGCAGTTCTTC
CDR3: CASSLGTSDEQFF

V: TRBV5-1
D: .
J: TRBJ2-7
size: .
DNA: TGCGCCAGCAGCTTGGTGGTGGCACCCTACGAGCAGTACTTC
CDR3: CASSLVVAPYEQYF

V: TRBV5-4
D: .
J: TRBJ1-2
size: .
DNA: TGTGCCAGCAGCCCTGGAGGACAGTACTATGGCTACACCTTC
CDR3: CASSPGGQYYGYTF

V: TRBV29-1
D: TRBD1
J: TRBJ1-1
size: .
DNA: TGCAGCGTGGCTGCTCGGACAGGTACTGAAGCTTTCTTT
CDR3: CSVAARTGTEAFF

V: TRBV3-1/TRBV3-2
D: .
J: TRBJ2-1
size: .
DNA: TGTGCCAGCAGCCCGCGGCCCCTTACACACAATGAGCAGTTCTTC
CDR3: CASSPRPLTHNEQFF

V: TRBV2
D: .
J: TRBJ2-3
size: .
DNA: TGTGCCAGCTTCCTTGCGTGGGGGAGCACAGATACGCAGTATTTT
CDR3: CASFLAWGSTDTQYF